This passage covers 3 T cell receptor beta chains from one sample sequenced in a study of T cell responses to AZD1222 COVID-19 vaccine. Clones were read by immunoSEQ multiplex PCR, and TCRdb kept only the in-frame ones, dropping some. The repertoire holds roughly 100,000 clones, with 70% to 90% as singletons. The sequencing used peripheral blood, collected on day 0 of AZD1222 vaccination. The receptors here all came from an adult in good health.

This clone is a singleton in its sample. The chain combines TRBV24-1 with TRBJ1-1, with D possibly TRBD1 on 6 matching bases. V lost 6 bases, J lost 5 bases, and 21 bases lay in between. CDR1 and CDR2 (germline): KGHDR, SFDVKD. The CDR3 loop spans 16 amino acids. The CDR3 nucleotides are TGTGCCACCAGTACCACGTCGGGGGGCCCGGGGACTGAAGCTTTCTTT. As protein: CATSTTSGGPGTEAFF.

The gene calls are TRBV5-1 and TRBJ2-5; D is perhaps TRBD1 (5 bases). This CDR3 region has 14 residues. Germline CDR1 SGHRS, CDR2 YFSETQ. V was clipped by 0 bases and J by 4 bases, with 10 bases between them. CDR3 region: CASSLEQAGETQYF. The DNA of the CDR3 is TGCGCCAGCAGCTTGGAACAGGCCGGAGAGACCCAGTACTTC.

This clone showed up just a few times. The chain employs TRBV4-1 and TRBJ1-4, with D perhaps matching TRBD1 (5 bases). V dropped 4 bases and J dropped 5 bases, with 8 bases sitting between them. This CDR3 has 13 residues. Germline V gene lookup returns CDR1 MGHRA and CDR2 YSYEKL. The CDR3 nucleotides are TGCGCCAGCAGCCGCAGGGAAAATGAAAAACTGTTTTTT. Residues: CASSRRENEKLFF.